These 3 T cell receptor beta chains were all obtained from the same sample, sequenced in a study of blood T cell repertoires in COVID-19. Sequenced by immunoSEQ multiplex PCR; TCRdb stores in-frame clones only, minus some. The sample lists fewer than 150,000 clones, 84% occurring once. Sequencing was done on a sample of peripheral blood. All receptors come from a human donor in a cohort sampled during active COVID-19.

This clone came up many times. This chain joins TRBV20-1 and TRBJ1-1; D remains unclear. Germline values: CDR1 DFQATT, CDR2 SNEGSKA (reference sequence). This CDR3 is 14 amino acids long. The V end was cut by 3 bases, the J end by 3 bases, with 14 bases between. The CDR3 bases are TGCAGTGCTAGTCCTGAACACGGGGACACTGAAGCTTTCTTT. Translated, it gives CSASPEHGDTEAFF.

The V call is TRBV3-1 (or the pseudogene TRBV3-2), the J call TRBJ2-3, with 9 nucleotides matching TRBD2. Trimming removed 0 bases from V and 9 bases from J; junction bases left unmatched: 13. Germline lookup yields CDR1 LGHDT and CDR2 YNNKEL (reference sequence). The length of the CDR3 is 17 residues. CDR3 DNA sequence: TGTGCCAGCAGCCAAGATCTGAGACTAGCGGCCCCTCAGACGCAGTATTTT. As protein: CASSQDLRLAAPQTQYF.

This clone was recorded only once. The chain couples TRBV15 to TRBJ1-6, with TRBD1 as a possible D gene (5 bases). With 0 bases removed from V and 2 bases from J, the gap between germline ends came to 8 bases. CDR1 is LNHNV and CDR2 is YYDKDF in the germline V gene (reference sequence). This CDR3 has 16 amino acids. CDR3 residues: CATSRDQGTYNSPLHF. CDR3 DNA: TGTGCCACCAGCAGAGATCAGGGAACCTATAATTCACCCCTCCACTTT.